Below, 22 T cell receptor beta chains from the same sample are listed, as sequenced in a study of beta chain features in type 1 diabetes. TCRB transcripts that were expressed got sequenced, as all of the isolated RNA had been reverse transcribed. The method was immunoSEQ multiplex PCR; TCRdb's version includes in-frame clones alone and lacks a portion of them. In the table there are 250,000 to 300,000 clones, 24% of which are singletons. Study-wide points: TCRB CDR3s from Type 1 diabetes patients were moderately but significantly shorter in all four CD4+ subsets.

For these receptors, no antigen is known. Sequencing was carried out using naive CD4+ T cells from blood. These receptors were collected from a woman aged 30 to 39 with type 1 diabetes.

On this clone: The same CDR3 arises from other DNA sequences in this sample as well. This chain uses TRBV29-1 with TRBJ1-1; D possibly corresponds to TRBD1 (5 bases). Trimming removed 6 bases at V and 4 bases at J, with 9 bases between. This CDR3 spans 11 amino acids. Germline CDR1 SQVTM, CDR2 ANQGSEA. CDR3 loop: CSVGAGTEAFF. The CDR3, as DNA: TGCAGCGTAGGGGCAGGCACTGAAGCTTTCTTT.

The rearrangement joins TRBV29-1 to TRBJ2-7, with 7 bases that match TRBD1. With 4 bases clipped from V and 0 bases from J, the junction kept 6 bases outside the gene matches. Germline V gene data show CDR1 as SQVTM and CDR2 as ANQGSEA. The CDR3 runs to 14 residues. CDR3: CSVGGQSVSYEQYF. CDR3 sequence (DNA): TGCAGCGTTGGGGGACAGTCGGTCTCCTACGAGCAGTACTTC.

The rearrangement joins TRBV4-1 to TRBJ2-5; maybe TRBD2 (5 bases). V was clipped by 1 base and J by 7 bases, with 16 bases between them. Per germline, CDR1 MGHRA and CDR2 YSYEKL. This CDR3 has 15 residues. The CDR3 reads CASSQALAGLGTQYF. The CDR3 nucleotides are TGCGCCAGCAGCCAAGCCCTAGCAGGCCTCGGGACCCAGTACTTC.

The chain carries TRBV11-3 and TRBJ2-5; tentatively, D is TRBD2 (5 bases). Trimming pared 6 bases from V and 5 bases from J, leaving 19 bases between. The CDR3 covers 15 residues. Germline V gene lookup returns CDR1 SGHNT and CDR2 YENEEA. The CDR3 DNA reads TGTGCCAGCAGGTCCTCGGCGGGTAGCCCCGAGACCCAGTACTTC. Its translation: CASRSSAGSPETQYF.

The chain joins TRBV27 to TRBJ1-5, with 7 positions matching TRBD1. From germline, CDR1 is MNHEY and CDR2 SMNVEV (reference sequence). This CDR3 comprises 15 residues. V lost 7 bases to trimming and J lost 2 bases; unmatched junction nucleotides: 8. The CDR3 here is CASKRDSMGNQPQHF. The CDR3 nucleotides are TGTGCCAGCAAAAGGGACAGCATGGGCAATCAGCCCCAGCATTTT.

This clone appeared a few times. The chain couples TRBV29-1 to TRBJ2-1; D is undetermined. The length of the CDR3 is 15 residues. Trimming cost V 6 bases and J 0 bases, with 15 bases left between them. Germline CDR1 reads SQVTM; CDR2 reads ANQGSEA. CDR3 protein: CSVGRPLSSYNEQFF. The CDR3 DNA reads as TGCAGCGTCGGCAGGCCCCTAAGCTCCTACAATGAGCAGTTCTTC.

This clone was counted only a few times. V is TRBV29-1 and J is TRBJ2-7; 8 bases line up with TRBD1. V dropped 5 bases and J dropped 4; count of bases not matched to a gene: 7. Germline-derived CDR1 and CDR2 are SQVTM and ANQGSEA. The CDR3 extends over 13 amino acids. In nucleotides, the CDR3 is TGCAGCGTTTTACAGGGGGACCCATACGAGCAGTACTTC. Amino acid sequence: CSVLQGDPYEQYF.

This clone was found a few times. The V call is TRBV5-1, the J call TRBJ2-7; D might be TRBD2 (5 bases). The germline CDR1 and CDR2 sequences are SGHRS and YFSETQ. Trimming shortened V by 0 bases and J by 2 bases, and 9 bases separated the two germline ends. There are 14 residues in the CDR3. CDR3 nucleotides: TGCGCCAGCAGCTTGGGGGGAGAGCCCTACGAGCAGTACTTC. It encodes CASSLGGEPYEQYF.

The chain recombines TRBV6-1 with TRBJ2-7, with D perhaps matching TRBD1 (6 bases). Germline values: CDR1 MNHNS, CDR2 SASEGT. V lost 6 bases and J 4 bases, leaving 10 bases between the germline ends. The CDR3 has 12 amino acids. The CDR3 DNA is TGTGCCAGCAGGACAGGTCTATACGAGCAGTACTTC. Its translation is CASRTGLYEQYF.

This clone has more than one count but fewer than ten. The genes are TRBV4-1 and TRBJ2-3; TRBD2 matches 9 bases. V lost 1 base to trimming and J lost 5 bases; unmatched junction nucleotides: 7. The CDR3 totals 16 residues. The germline CDR1 and CDR2 sequences are MGHRA and YSYEKL. The CDR3 DNA reads as TGCGCCAGCAGCCAAGTATTAGCGGGAGCTCTAGATACGCAGTATTTT. Translated, it gives CASSQVLAGALDTQYF.

The rearrangement links TRBV10-3 to TRBJ1-2, with no clear D. In germline, CDR1 is ENHRY, CDR2 SYGVKD. The ends were cut back, 0 bases at V and 7 bases at J, with 9 bases in the middle. The CDR3 loop spans 13 amino acids. The CDR3 DNA sequence: TGTGCCATCAGTGAGTCCGGGAGGCCTGGCTACACCTTC. It translates to CAISESGRPGYTF.

This clone appeared a few times. The chain couples TRBV4-1 to TRBJ2-7; 7 positions match TRBD1. The V gene end was trimmed by 6 bases and the J gene end by 2 bases; junction bases not matched to a gene: 7. The CDR3 runs 14 residues. In germline, CDR1 is MGHRA, CDR2 YSYEKL. The CDR3 protein is CASRSWDSPYEQYF. The CDR3 DNA is TGCGCCAGCAGGTCTTGGGACAGTCCCTACGAGCAGTACTTC.

This clone has a handful of counts. V gene TRBV5-4 combines with J gene TRBJ1-5, with 9 bases identical to TRBD1. CDR1 and CDR2 (germline): SGHNT, YYREEE (reference sequence). The V segment lost 5 bases and the J segment 4 bases; nucleotides outside the gene matches: 4. The CDR3 has 14 residues. Written as DNA, the CDR3 is TGTGCCAGCAGTCCCGGGACAGGGAATCAGCCCCAGCATTTT. Amino acids: CASSPGTGNQPQHF.

The rearrangement uses TRBV4-1 and TRBJ2-1; TRBD2 matches 10 bases. Germline values: CDR1 MGHRA, CDR2 YSYEKL. The trim removed 0 bases at V and 2 bases at J, leaving 4 bases unmatched. This CDR3 is built from 17 residues. CDR3 loop: CASSQERLAGAYNEQFF. The CDR3 bases are TGCGCCAGCAGCCAAGAACGACTAGCGGGCGCCTACAATGAGCAGTTCTTC.

The chain has TRBV5-4 and TRBJ1-2, with 8 bases identical to TRBD1. Losses at the gene ends were 6 bases for V and 5 bases for J; bases not matched to a gene: 9. Germline-derived CDR1 and CDR2 are SGHNT and YYREEE (reference sequence). The CDR3 extends over 14 amino acids. CDR3 sequence (DNA): TGTGCCAGCACTAAGGGGGACAGGAGGTATGGCTACACCTTC. Amino acids: CASTKGDRRYGYTF. The complete variable domain, with remaining parts taken from reference TRBV5-4 and TRBJ1-2, reads ETGVTQSPTHLIKTRGQQVTLRCSSQSGHNTVSWYQQALGQGPQFIFQYYREEENGRGNFPPRFSGLQFPNYSSELNVNALELDDSALYLCASTKGDRRYGYTFGSGTRLTVV.

Only a few counts were recorded for this clone. Within the sample, other DNA sequences also encode this same CDR3. This CDR3 reads CASSSGTENTEAFF. The DNA for the CDR3 is TGCGCCAGCAGCTCCGGGACAGAGAACACTGAAGCTTTCTTT. This chain joins TRBV5-1 and TRBJ1-1; 7 nucleotides match TRBD1. V lost 3 bases to trimming and J lost 1 base; unmatched junction nucleotides: 3. The CDR3 length is 14 residues. The germline V gene encodes CDR1 SGHRS and CDR2 YFSETQ.

The rearrangement links TRBV13 to TRBJ2-2; TRBD2 matches at 13 bases. The germline V gene encodes CDR1 PRHDT and CDR2 FYEKMQ (reference sequence). Losses at the gene ends were 5 bases for V and 5 bases for J; bases not matched to a gene: 2. The CDR3 extends over 15 amino acids. CDR3 DNA sequence: TGTGCCAGCAGCCTGGGACTAGCGGGGACCGGGGAGCTGTTTTTT. This encodes CASSLGLAGTGELFF.

The genes are TRBV2 and TRBJ2-7, with D unresolved. This CDR3 is built from 12 residues. In germline, CDR1 is SNHLY, CDR2 FYNNEI. V gave up 3 bases and J gave up 3 bases, with 6 bases separating them. CDR3 coding DNA: TGTGCCAGCAGTGACACGGGCTACGAGCAGTACTTC. Protein sequence: CASSDTGYEQYF. The full variable domain, rest sourced from reference TRBV2 and TRBJ2-7, is EPEVTQTPSHQVTQMGQEVILRCVPISNHLYFYWYRQILGQKVEFLVSFYNNEISEKSEIFDDQFSVERPDGSNFTLKIRSTKLEDSAMYFCASSDTGYEQYFGPGTRLTVT.

The chain carries TRBV7-9 and TRBJ1-2, with 9 bases lining up with TRBD1. Germline V gene sequence: CDR1 SEHNR, CDR2 FQNEAQ (reference sequence). This CDR3 is built from 15 residues. Trimming at V came to 5 bases and at J to 7 bases, leaving 11 bases not matched to a gene. CDR3 protein: CASSPDRDREIGYTF. DNA of the CDR3: TGTGCCAGCAGCCCCGACCGGGACAGGGAGATTGGCTACACCTTC.

This clone was picked up a small number of times. Other DNA sequences of this sample code for an identical CDR3. The genes are TRBV5-1 and TRBJ1-1; 9 bases map to TRBD1. CDR3 length: 15 amino acids. Germline values: CDR1 SGHRS, CDR2 YFSETQ. V lost 4 bases to trimming and J lost 0 bases; unmatched junction nucleotides: 4. CDR3 sequence (DNA): TGCGCCAGCAGCCTCGGGACAGGGCTGAACACTGAAGCTTTCTTT. Translation gives CASSLGTGLNTEAFF.

Details on this clone: The same CDR3 also results from other DNA sequences found in this sample. The chain recombines TRBV11-2 with TRBJ2-3; D gene unclear. Trimming cost V 3 bases and J 6 bases, with 4 bases left between them. The CDR3 is 11 amino acids. Germline V gene data show CDR1 as SGHAT and CDR2 as FQNNGV. The CDR3 here is CASSFADTQYF. For the CDR3, the DNA is TGTGCCAGCAGCTTTGCGGATACGCAGTATTTT.

This chain links TRBV29-1 with TRBJ2-1; D may be TRBD2 (6 bases). The CDR3 extends over 13 amino acids. Between the trimmed V and J ends, which lost 7 bases and 3 bases, there was a span of 13 bases. From germline, CDR1 is SQVTM and CDR2 ANQGSEA. Here the CDR3 DNA reads TGCAGCGCCGCGGGACGCCACTACAATGAGCAGTTCTTC. Translation gives CSAAGRHYNEQFF.